Presented here are 26 T cell receptor beta chains from one specimen sequenced in a study of early T cells in non-severe SARS-CoV-2 infection. MiXCR was run by TCRdb on the 5' RACE reads, yielding one entry per CDR3 protein. The sample yields about 130,000 distinct CDR3 sequences, about 16% seen once. The material sequenced was whole blood. The receptors derive from an adult who was a healthcare worker with PCR-confirmed SARS-CoV-2 infection or an uninfected control (not recorded which).

This clonotype was observed a few times. J is TRBJ2-5 and V is TRBV12-3 or TRBV12-4; D might be TRBD2 (6 bases). The CDR3 is 16 amino acids. The V and J ends lost 1 base and 4 bases respectively, with 16 bases between them. CDR3 sequence (DNA): TGTGCCAGCAGTTTAGGCGGGGCGGTTAACGGAGAGACCCAGTACTTC. Translating gives CASSLGGAVNGETQYF.

At least ten counts were recorded for this clonotype. The chain has TRBV11-2 and TRBJ2-3; D is unresolved. Germline V gene data show CDR1 as SGHAT and CDR2 as FQNNGV. Trimming shortened V by 5 bases and J by 0 bases, and 3 bases separated the two germline ends. CDR3 length equals 12 residues. The CDR3 DNA follows: TGTGCCAGCAGCCCTAGCACAGATACGCAGTATTTT. Translated: CASSPSTDTQYF.

This chain uses TRBV6-5 with TRBJ2-7; D is undetermined. Trimming stripped 3 bases from V and 3 bases from J, with 9 bases between. The CDR3 consists of 13 residues. CDR1 MNHEY and CDR2 SVGAGI come from the germline V gene. CDR3 DNA sequence: TGTGCCAGCAGTTATGGTGGGTTCTACGAGCAGTACTTC. As protein: CASSYGGFYEQYF.

The sample holds a few counts of this clonotype. This chain links TRBV13 with TRBJ2-3; D gene uncertain. V lost 2 bases, J lost 6 bases, and 6 bases lay in between. Germline-derived CDR1 and CDR2 are PRHDT and FYEKMQ (reference sequence). The CDR3 has 12 residues. CDR3: CASSLTADTQYF. In DNA, the CDR3 is TGTGCCAGCAGCTTAACAGCCGATACGCAGTATTTT.

In this sample, this clonotype turned up many times. The chain uses TRBV7-6 and TRBJ2-3; 14 bases match TRBD2. Germline CDR1 reads SGHVS; CDR2 reads FNYEAQ. The CDR3 is 16 amino acids. V lost 2 bases to trimming and J lost 4 bases; unmatched junction nucleotides: 2. The CDR3 is CASSLTTSGGADTQYF. Written as DNA, the CDR3 is TGTGCCAGCAGCTTAACGACTAGCGGGGGGGCAGATACGCAGTATTTT. Drawing the rest from reference TRBV7-6 and TRBJ2-3, the complete variable domain is GAGVSQSPRYKVTKRGQDVALRCDPISGHVSLYWYRQALGQGPEFLTYFNYEAQQDKSGLPNDRFSAERPEGSISTLTIQRTEQRDSAMYRCASSLTTSGGADTQYFGPGTRLTVL.

This clonotype was detected ten times or more. The rearrangement links TRBV5-5 to TRBJ2-5, with 12 bases that match TRBD2. CDR3 size: 18 residues. Germline V gives CDR1 SGHKS, CDR2 YYEKEE (reference sequence). The ends lost 1 base at V and 0 bases at J; junction bases unmatched: 7. The CDR3 reads CASSLTGLAGTYQETQYF. CDR3 nucleotides: TGTGCCAGCAGCTTGACCGGACTAGCGGGGACGTACCAAGAGACCCAGTACTTC.

V and J are TRBV7-6 and TRBJ2-3; the match to TRBD2 covers 9 bases. V dropped 5 bases and J dropped 2; count of bases not matched to a gene: 5. The CDR3 totals 15 residues. Germline CDR1 SGHVS, CDR2 FNYEAQ. CDR3: CASSIKRGATDTQYF. CDR3 bases: TGTGCCAGCAGCATTAAGCGGGGGGCCACAGATACGCAGTATTTT. The variable domain in full, with the rest retrieved from reference TRBV7-6 and TRBJ2-3, is GAGVSQSPRYKVTKRGQDVALRCDPISGHVSLYWYRQALGQGPEFLTYFNYEAQQDKSGLPNDRFSAERPEGSISTLTIQRTEQRDSAMYRCASSIKRGATDTQYFGPGTRLTVL.

This clonotype came up many times. The rearrangement uses TRBV20-1 and TRBJ1-2, with D maybe TRBD1 (5 bases). Germline V gene lookup returns CDR1 DFQATT and CDR2 SNEGSKA (reference sequence). Between the trimmed V and J ends, which lost 0 bases and 2 bases, there was a span of 10 bases. This CDR3 region has 14 residues. The CDR3, as DNA: TGCAGTGCTAGAGATCCCACAGGAAACTATGGCTACACCTTC. Its protein is CSARDPTGNYGYTF.

This clonotype was detected ten times or more. The chain uses TRBV7-2 and TRBJ2-3; possibly TRBD1 or TRBD2 for D (5 bases each). Trimming shortened V by 5 bases and J by 4 bases, and 13 bases separated the two germline ends. Germline CDR1 and CDR2: SGHTA and FQGNSA. The CDR3 runs 14 residues. The CDR3 protein is CASSPGRAADTQYF. The CDR3 bases are TGTGCCAGCAGCCCAGGGCGGGCCGCAGATACGCAGTATTTT.

This clonotype has ten or more counts. This chain uses TRBV12-3 or TRBV12-4 with TRBJ1-3; no firm D call. CDR3 length: 15 amino acids. V was clipped by 3 bases and J by 2 bases, with 11 bases between them. In DNA, the CDR3 is TGTGCCAGCAGTTTTTCTGGGTCCGCTGGAAACACCATATATTTT. It yields the protein CASSFSGSAGNTIYF.

This clonotype was seen only a few times. J is TRBJ2-5 and V is TRBV7-6; D possibly corresponds to TRBD2 (6 bases). Deletions cut 1 base from V and 5 bases from J, with 20 bases between. The CDR3 contains 17 residues. Germline-derived CDR1 and CDR2 are SGHVS and FNYEAQ. Written as DNA, the CDR3 is TGTGCCAGCAGCTTAGGATTTCGGGGGATCCGAGGGGAGACCCAGTACTTC. Protein sequence: CASSLGFRGIRGETQYF.

This clonotype has only a few counts. J is TRBJ1-1 and V is TRBV30, with no clear D. This CDR3 has 13 amino acids. The V gene's germline CDR1 is GTSNPN and CDR2 SVGIG (reference sequence). The ends were cut back, 7 bases at V and 6 bases at J, with 18 bases in the middle. The CDR3 DNA sequence: TGTGCCTCTCACTCTGGGCACCGATCTGAAGCTTTCTTT. Encoded protein: CASHSGHRSEAFF. Drawing the rest from reference TRBV30 and TRBJ1-1, the complete variable domain is SQTIHQWPATLVQPVGSPLSLECTVEGTSNPNLYWYRQAAGRGLQLLFYSVGIGQISSEVPQNLSASRPQDRQFILSSKKLLLSDSGFYLCASHSGHRSEAFFGQGTRLTVV.

This chain connects TRBV7-8 to TRBJ2-2; 10 bases are shared with TRBD1. The V gene's germline CDR1 is SGHVS and CDR2 FQNEAQ. This CDR3 has 16 amino acids. V trimming: 5 bases; J trimming: 5 bases; junction bases outside the gene matches: 8. CDR3 in amino acids: CASSTRRDRGTGELFF. The CDR3 nucleotides read TGTGCCAGCAGCACAAGGCGGGACAGGGGTACCGGGGAGCTGTTTTTT.

This clonotype has at least ten counts. The chain recombines TRBV9 with TRBJ1-3; 10 bases are shared with TRBD1. The CDR3 is 15 residues long. The germline V gene has CDR1 SGDLS and CDR2 YYNGEE. Trimming removed 6 bases from V and 5 bases from J; junction bases left unmatched: 8. The CDR3 nucleotides read TGTGCCAGCAAACCTGGGACAGGGGCCAGAAACACCATATATTTT. As protein: CASKPGTGARNTIYF.

This clonotype was picked up a small number of times. The chain links TRBV3-1 to TRBJ1-6; D gene uncertain. The CDR3 contains 16 residues. V lost 0 bases, J lost 8 bases, and 14 bases lay in between. CDR1 is LGHDT and CDR2 is YNNKEL in the germline V gene (reference sequence). CDR3 bases: TGTGCCAGCAGCCAAGAGACTCGGCAGGCGTATTCACCCCTCCACTTT. It codes for CASSQETRQAYSPLHF.

This rearrangement joins TRBV19 to TRBJ1-2; the D gene is possibly TRBD1 (6 bases). Trimming removed 4 bases from V and 0 bases from J, with 24 bases in between. Germline assignment: CDR1 LNHDA and CDR2 SQIVND (reference sequence). The CDR3 is 19 residues long. CDR3 in DNA: TGTGCCAGTAGTACCCATTGGGGGACAACCTTAACCTCTAACTATGGCTACACCTTC. Protein product: CASSTHWGTTLTSNYGYTF.

Written as DNA, the CDR3 is TGTGCCAGCACGGAACGGGGTCTTAATGAGCAGTTCTTC. It yields the protein CASTERGLNEQFF. The chain joins TRBV2 to TRBJ2-1, with D possibly matching TRBD2 (5 bases). The CDR3 spans 13 residues. The V end was cut by 7 bases, the J end by 7 bases, with 14 bases between. Germline loops: CDR1 SNHLY, CDR2 FYNNEI.

This clonotype was seen at least ten times. The V call is TRBV7-2, the J call TRBJ2-2; D perhaps matches TRBD2 (5 bases). The CDR3 covers 15 residues. The germline V gene has CDR1 SGHTA and CDR2 FQGNSA. V lost 5 bases, J lost 5 bases, and 15 bases lay in between. The CDR3 DNA reads as TGTGCCAGCAGCCGCCCAGCAGGAGGTACCGGGGAGCTGTTTTTT. Translated: CASSRPAGGTGELFF. The full variable domain, in which reference TRBV7-2 and TRBJ2-2 provide the parts outside the CDR3, is GAGVSQSPSNKVTEKGKDVELRCDPISGHTALYWYRQSLGQGLEFLIYFQGNSAPDKSGLPSDRFSAERTGGSVSTLTIQRTQQEDSAVYLCASSRPAGGTGELFFGEGSRLTVL.

In this sample, this clonotype turned up many times. V and J are TRBV20-1 and TRBJ1-1, with D possibly TRBD1 on 6 matching bases. CDR1 is DFQATT and CDR2 is SNEGSKA in the germline V gene (reference sequence). The V gene lost 4 bases and the J gene lost 4 bases, with 13 bases spanning the gap. The CDR3 spans 13 residues. CDR3 sequence (DNA): TGCAGTGCTACCCAGGGGAGAGGCACTGAAGCTTTCTTT. Translating gives CSATQGRGTEAFF.

The rearrangement links TRBV7-6 to TRBJ2-3; 8 positions agree with TRBD1. Trimming cost V 4 bases and J 4 bases; bases outside gene matches: 1. CDR1 and CDR2 (germline): SGHVS, FNYEAQ. There are 13 residues in the CDR3. The DNA for the CDR3 is TGTGCCAGCAGCTCACAGGGGGCAGATACGCAGTATTTT. It translates to CASSSQGADTQYF. The full variable domain, its missing parts supplied by reference TRBV7-6 and TRBJ2-3, is GAGVSQSPRYKVTKRGQDVALRCDPISGHVSLYWYRQALGQGPEFLTYFNYEAQQDKSGLPNDRFSAERPEGSISTLTIQRTEQRDSAMYRCASSSQGADTQYFGPGTRLTVL.

V gene TRBV20-1 combines with J gene TRBJ1-5, with TRBD1 matching over 7 bases. Unmatched junction bases numbered 3, after V lost 4 bases and J lost 0 bases. This CDR3 comprises 14 residues. In germline, CDR1 is DFQATT, CDR2 SNEGSKA (reference sequence). CDR3 DNA sequence: TGCAGTGCTACAGGGGGTAATAGCAATCAGCCCCAGCATTTT. It specifies CSATGGNSNQPQHF.

This chain uses TRBV7-9 with TRBJ2-5; 11 bases agree with TRBD2. The J segment lost 2 bases and the V segment lost 5 bases, leaving 16 bases of the junction unmatched. CDR1 SEHNR and CDR2 FQNEAQ come from the germline V gene (reference sequence). The CDR3 loop spans 19 amino acids. The CDR3 coding sequence is TGTGCCAGCAGCCCGCCTACCGAGCCTCTAGCGGGGGGACAAGAGACCCAGTACTTC. Its translation is CASSPPTEPLAGGQETQYF.

The chain recombines TRBV20-1 with TRBJ2-1; weak D call: TRBD2 (7 bases). This CDR3 has 17 residues. V was clipped by 0 bases and J by 6 bases, with 21 bases between them. The V gene's germline CDR1 is DFQATT and CDR2 SNEGSKA (reference sequence). CDR3 coding DNA: TGCAGTGCTAGAGATATTGAACGGGGGGCCTTAGCCAATGAGCAGTTCTTC. Its protein is CSARDIERGALANEQFF.

This rearrangement joins TRBV7-9 to TRBJ1-1; D is uncertain. Germline V lookup: CDR1 SEHNR, CDR2 FQNEAQ (reference sequence). Trimming removed 1 base at V and 6 bases at J, with 12 bases between. The CDR3 runs to 14 residues. The CDR3 region is CASSLDPGIAEAFF. The CDR3, as DNA: TGTGCCAGCAGCTTAGACCCAGGAATAGCTGAAGCTTTCTTT.

This clonotype occurred a few times. The chain couples TRBV2 to TRBJ2-2; D call uncertain. V was clipped by 4 bases and J by 3 bases, with 9 bases between them. Germline V CDR1 and CDR2: SNHLY, FYNNEI. This CDR3 has 14 residues. The CDR3 reads CASSVGSDTGELFF. CDR3 DNA: TGTGCCAGCAGTGTGGGTTCGGACACCGGGGAGCTGTTTTTT.

Only a few counts were recorded for this clonotype. This rearrangement joins TRBV12-3 or TRBV12-4 to TRBJ2-3; TRBD1 is a possible D gene (6 bases). The CDR3 is made up of 14 amino acids. With 3 bases removed from V and 6 bases from J, the gap between germline ends came to 13 bases. The CDR3 DNA follows: TGTGCCAGCAGTTTCGGTCCAGGGGTCGATACGCAGTATTTT. Its translation: CASSFGPGVDTQYF.